This is a list of T cell receptor beta chains from one sample in a study of cytomegalovirus exposure and HLA in healthy donors. Sequencing used immunoSEQ multiplex PCR; TCRdb keeps in-frame clones, though not all of them. The sample has approximately 200,000 clones, over 70% seen once. The source material was PBMCs. The receptors come from a woman aged 25 to 39 in good health and CMV-seropositive. CDR3s include the opening cysteine and the closing phenylalanine or tryptophan.

v_gene	CDR3aa
TRBV28	CASSLPGALGNTQYF
TRBV5-1	CASSLGQSFTDTQYF
TRBV10-3	CAIPTPPGQLNTGELFF
TRBV5-6	CASSLGGEGSNQPQHF
TRBV28	CASSFGLNYGYTF
TRBV5-4	CASSLASPRGSYEQYF
TRBV7-2	CASSPGGASTDTQYF
TRBV19	CASSIEGRGGNQPQHF
TRBV10-3	CAISAGQALTYEQYF
TRBV5-1	CASSGQGLAQQPREQYF
TRBV15	CATSRVDRAKYNEQFF
TRBV10-2	CASSEYGPAGERNEQYF
TRBV10-2	CASSDRRATGELFF
TRBV4-2	CASSQDTSGITGELFF
TRBV7-2	CASSVAGAYNEQFF
TRBV6-5	CASRWTGRGELFF
TRBV5-6	CASSLPGQGREKLFF
TRBV7-2	CASGDRGYFYNEQFF
TRBV6-6	CASSKQAYEQYF
TRBV29-1	CSVLDRGRGNQPQHF
TRBV2	CATRDRGDEQYF
TRBV5-5	CASSLSSGTQYTDTQYF
TRBV13	CASERGGYQETQYF
TRBV25-1	CASSGSMNTEAFF
TRBV4-1	CASSQGYNQPQHF
TRBV5-4	CASSFQQGGATNEKLFF
TRBV19	CASSIEASGNYEQYF
TRBV6-1	CASRLGTGTYEQYF
TRBV18	CASSPSQGGYEQYF
TRBV7-9	CASSPRVTGHNEKLFF
TRBV2	CASRSTGMSNQPQHF
TRBV4-2	CASSHRTSGSTYEQYF
TRBV28	CASSSPGTLVPEAFF
TRBV2	CASSEGTGKNEQYF
TRBV6-1	CASIKGGDQPQHF